The 7 T cell receptor beta chains in this list originate from one sample, sequenced in a study of blood T cells in healthy people across ages. Primed by a sample-barcoded 5' primer and a J-beta primer mix, a second PCR proceeded for about 6 to 12 cycles. TCRdb ran MiXCR on the 5' RACE reads and lists one entry per CDR3 protein. The data contain approximately 1,000,000 distinct CDR3 sequences, less than 50% of them singletons. Sequencing input: blood. The receptors here all came from a woman aged 55-75 years in good health.

The chain joins TRBV5-1 to TRBJ2-7; TRBD1 might be the D (6 bases). The closer fit of TRBJ2-4 to the DNA end suggests the J call may be wrong. CDR1 is SGHRS and CDR2 is YFSETQ in the germline V gene. The CDR3 sequence is 17 residues long. CDR3 residues: CASSPRSAGVVKNIQYF. DNA for the CDR3: TGCGCCAGCAGCCCTCGCTCGGCAGGGGTGGTCAAAAACATTCAGTACTTC.

This clonotype was counted between two and nine times. The gene calls are TRBV29-1 and TRBJ2-3; tentatively, D is TRBD1 or TRBD2 (5 bases each). The germline gives CDR1 SQVTM, CDR2 ANQGSEA. The V gene lost 4 bases and the J gene lost 2 bases, with 19 bases spanning the gap. CDR3 length: 16 amino acids. The DNA for the CDR3 is TGCAGCGTTGCCGGGGACCCGGGCCTGACCACAGATACGCAGTATTTT. It specifies CSVAGDPGLTTDTQYF.

The chain joins TRBV12-5 to TRBJ2-3; the match to TRBD1 covers 7 bases. The CDR3 runs to 15 residues. V dropped 5 bases and J dropped 4; count of bases not matched to a gene: 9. Germline loops: CDR1 LGHNT, CDR2 FRNRAP. Here the CDR3 DNA reads TGTGCTAGTGGTCTCCCGACAGGGTCGGCAGATACGCAGTATTTT. It specifies CASGLPTGSADTQYF. Filled out from reference TRBV12-5 and TRBJ2-3, the complete variable domain reads DARVTQTPRHKVTEMGQEVTMRCQPILGHNTVFWYRQTMMQGLELLAYFRNRAPLDDSGMPKDRFSAEMPDATLATLKIQPSEPRDSAVYFCASGLPTGSADTQYFGPGTRLTVL.

V gene TRBV11-2 combines with J gene TRBJ2-7; 8 nucleotides match TRBD1. From germline, CDR1 is SGHAT and CDR2 FQNNGV. This CDR3 has 14 residues. The V and J ends lost 4 bases and 7 bases, in that order; junction bases with no gene match: 9. The chain's CDR3 is CASSSSDRVNEQYF. The CDR3, as DNA: TGTGCCAGCAGCTCCTCGGACAGGGTCAATGAGCAGTACTTC.

This clonotype was detected many times. The chain employs TRBV4-1 and TRBJ2-7; no firm D call. This CDR3 contains 13 residues. The V end lost 0 bases, the J end lost 3 bases, and 6 bases lay between the germline ends. From germline, CDR1 is MGHRA and CDR2 YSYEKL. The CDR3 protein is CASSQERHYEQYF. The CDR3 region has the DNA TGCGCCAGCAGCCAAGAACGGCACTACGAGCAGTACTTC.

About this clonotype: One end of the junction varies from germline; a read error may be responsible. The chain combines TRBV5-1 with TRBJ2-5; D is perhaps TRBD1 or TRBD2 (5 bases each). Germline V gives CDR1 SGHRS, CDR2 YFSETQ. This CDR3 is 13 amino acids long. As DNA, the CDR3 is TGCGCCGGCAGCTTGGGGCTAGCAAATGAGCAGTACTTC. Protein product: CAGSLGLANEQYF. Variable domain in full (rest from reference TRBV5-1 and TRBJ2-5): KAGVTQTPRYLIKTRGQQVTLSCSPISGHRSVSWYQQTPGQGLQFLFEYFSETQRNKGNFPGRFSGRQFSNSRSEMNVSTLELGDSALYLCAGSLGLANEQYFGPGTRLLVL.

The gene calls are TRBV10-3 and TRBJ2-1, with D perhaps matching TRBD2 (7 bases). The CDR3 is 12 amino acids. V gave up 8 bases and J gave up 6 bases, with 11 bases separating them. Looked up from germline, CDR1 is ENHRY and CDR2 is SYGVKD. The CDR3, as DNA: TGTGCCATCCGGGGGGCGAGCAATGAGCAGTTCTTC. Its translation: CAIRGASNEQFF.